This T cell receptor beta chain was captured in a study of cytomegalovirus exposure and HLA in healthy donors. V shed 1 base and J shed 4 bases, with 7 bases lying between them. Looked up from germline, CDR1 is MDHEN and CDR2 is SYDVKM. This CDR3 has 13 amino acids. PCR employed 60 Vbeta and 13 Jbeta primers. Generated by immunoSEQ multiplex PCR, the TCRdb table keeps only in-frame clones and is missing some. The data hold about 80,000 clones, with around 77% observed a single time. General study findings and limits: As was reported, the HLA-A and HLA-B alleles of most subjects were accurately predicted from TCR beta sequences. Associated with HLA alleles at 0.05 false discovery rate in a later analysis were about 17,000 TCR beta sequences. A classifier reportedly called cytomegalovirus status with high sensitivity and specificity. In vitro, three CMV-associated chains proved specific for CMV antigens.

In the case of this clone: What it recognizes is unknown.

The sample taken for sequencing was PBMCs. V is TRBV28 and J is TRBJ1-2; weak D call: TRBD1 (6 bases). This sequence was found in a woman aged 40 to 50 in good health and CMV-seropositive. CDR3 amino acids: CASSLSDSYGYTF. The DNA of the CDR3 is TGTGCCAGCAGTTTATCGGACAGCTATGGCTACACCTTC.